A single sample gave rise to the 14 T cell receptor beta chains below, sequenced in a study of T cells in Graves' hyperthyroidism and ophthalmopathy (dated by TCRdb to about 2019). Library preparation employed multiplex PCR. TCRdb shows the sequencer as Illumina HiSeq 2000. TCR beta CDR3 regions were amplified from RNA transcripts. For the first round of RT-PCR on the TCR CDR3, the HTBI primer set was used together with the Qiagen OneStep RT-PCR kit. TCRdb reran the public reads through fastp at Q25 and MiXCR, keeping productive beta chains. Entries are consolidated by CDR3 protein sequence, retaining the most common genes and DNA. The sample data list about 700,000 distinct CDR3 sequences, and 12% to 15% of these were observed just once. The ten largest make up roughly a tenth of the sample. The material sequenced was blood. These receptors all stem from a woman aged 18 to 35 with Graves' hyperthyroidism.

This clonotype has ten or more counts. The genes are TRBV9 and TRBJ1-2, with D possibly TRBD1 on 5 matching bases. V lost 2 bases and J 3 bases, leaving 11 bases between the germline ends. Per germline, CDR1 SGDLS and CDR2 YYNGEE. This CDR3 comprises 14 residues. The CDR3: CASSVAGTHYGYTF. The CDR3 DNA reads TGTGCCAGCAGCGTGGCCGGGACCCACTATGGCTACACCTTC.

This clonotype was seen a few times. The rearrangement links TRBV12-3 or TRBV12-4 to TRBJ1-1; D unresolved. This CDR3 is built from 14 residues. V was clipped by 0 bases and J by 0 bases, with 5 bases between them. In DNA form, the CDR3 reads TGTGCCAGCAGTTTAGCGGAGATGAACACTGAAGCTTTCTTT. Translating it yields CASSLAEMNTEAFF.

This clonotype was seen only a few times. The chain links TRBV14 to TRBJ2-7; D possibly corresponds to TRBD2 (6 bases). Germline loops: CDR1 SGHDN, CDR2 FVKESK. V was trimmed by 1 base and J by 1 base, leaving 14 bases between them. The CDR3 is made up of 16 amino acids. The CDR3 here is CASSQGGVLPSYEQYF. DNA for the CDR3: TGTGCCAGCAGCCAAGGGGGGGTCCTGCCTTCCTACGAGCAGTACTTC.

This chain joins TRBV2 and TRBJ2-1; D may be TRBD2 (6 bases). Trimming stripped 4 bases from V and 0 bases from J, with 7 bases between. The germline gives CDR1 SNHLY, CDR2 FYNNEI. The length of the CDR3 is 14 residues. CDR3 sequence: CASSAGSSYNEQFF. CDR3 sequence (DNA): TGTGCCAGCAGTGCCGGGAGCTCCTACAATGAGCAGTTCTTC. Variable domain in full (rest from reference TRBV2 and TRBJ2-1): EPEVTQTPSHQVTQMGQEVILRCVPISNHLYFYWYRQILGQKVEFLVSFYNNEISEKSEIFDDQFSVERPDGSNFTLKIRSTKLEDSAMYFCASSAGSSYNEQFFGPGTRLTVL.

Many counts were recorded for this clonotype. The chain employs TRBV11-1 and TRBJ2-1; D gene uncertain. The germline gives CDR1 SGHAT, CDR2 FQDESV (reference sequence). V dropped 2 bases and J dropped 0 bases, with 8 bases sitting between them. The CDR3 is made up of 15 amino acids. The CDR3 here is CASSLLRTSYNEQFF. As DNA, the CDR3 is TGTGCCAGCAGCTTACTGAGAACCTCCTACAATGAGCAGTTCTTC.

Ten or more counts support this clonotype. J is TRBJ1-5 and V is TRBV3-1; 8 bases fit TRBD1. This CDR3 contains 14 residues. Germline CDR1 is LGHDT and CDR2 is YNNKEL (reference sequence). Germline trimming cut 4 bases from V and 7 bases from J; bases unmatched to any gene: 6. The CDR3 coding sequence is TGTGCCAGCAGCCGAGGACAGGGTGGACAGCCCCAGCATTTT. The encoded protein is CASSRGQGGQPQHF.

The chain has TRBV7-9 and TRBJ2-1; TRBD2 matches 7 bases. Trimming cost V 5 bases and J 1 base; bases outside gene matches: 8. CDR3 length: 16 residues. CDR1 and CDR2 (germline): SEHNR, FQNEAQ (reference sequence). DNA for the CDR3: TGTGCCAGCAGCCCGCCTAGCGGAGGATCCTACAATGAGCAGTTCTTC. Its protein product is CASSPPSGGSYNEQFF.

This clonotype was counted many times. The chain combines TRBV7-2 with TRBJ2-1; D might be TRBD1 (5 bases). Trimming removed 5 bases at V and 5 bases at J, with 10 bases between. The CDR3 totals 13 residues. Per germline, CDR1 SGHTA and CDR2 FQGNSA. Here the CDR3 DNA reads TGTGCCAGCAGCCTGGACACTGACAATGAGCAGTTCTTC. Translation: CASSLDTDNEQFF.

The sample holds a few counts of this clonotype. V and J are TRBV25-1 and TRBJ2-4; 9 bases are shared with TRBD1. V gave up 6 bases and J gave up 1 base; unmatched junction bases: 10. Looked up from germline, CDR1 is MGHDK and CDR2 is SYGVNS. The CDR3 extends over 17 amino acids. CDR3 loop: CASSSNRGRVAKNIQYF. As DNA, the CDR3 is TGTGCCAGCAGCTCGAACAGGGGGCGCGTCGCCAAAAACATTCAGTACTTC.

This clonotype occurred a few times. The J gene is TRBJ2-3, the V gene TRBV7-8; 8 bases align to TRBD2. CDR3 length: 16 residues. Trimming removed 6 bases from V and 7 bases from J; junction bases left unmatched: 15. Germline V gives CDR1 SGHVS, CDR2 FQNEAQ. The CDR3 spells CASSSGASGPIYTQYF. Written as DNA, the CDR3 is TGTGCCAGCAGTTCCGGGGCTAGCGGGCCAATTTATACGCAGTATTTT.

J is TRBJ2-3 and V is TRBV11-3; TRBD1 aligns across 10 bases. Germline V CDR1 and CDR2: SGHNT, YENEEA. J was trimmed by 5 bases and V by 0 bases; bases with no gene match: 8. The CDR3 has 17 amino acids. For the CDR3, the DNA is TGTGCCAGCAGCTTAGATTCGGGACAGGGGAAGAGAGATACGCAGTATTTT. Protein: CASSLDSGQGKRDTQYF.

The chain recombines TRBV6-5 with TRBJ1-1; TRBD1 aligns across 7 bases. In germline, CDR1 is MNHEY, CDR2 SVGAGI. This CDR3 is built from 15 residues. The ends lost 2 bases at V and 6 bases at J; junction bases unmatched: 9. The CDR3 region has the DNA TGTGCCAGCAGTTACCCCCCGTCGACAGGGTCTGAAGCTTTCTTT. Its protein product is CASSYPPSTGSEAFF.

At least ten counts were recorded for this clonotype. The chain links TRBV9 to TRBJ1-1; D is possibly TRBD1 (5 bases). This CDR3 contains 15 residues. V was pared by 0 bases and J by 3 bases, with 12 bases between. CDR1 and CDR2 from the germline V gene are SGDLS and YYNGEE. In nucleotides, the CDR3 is TGTGCCAGCAGCGTAGACGCCAGGGAGGACACTGAAGCTTTCTTT. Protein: CASSVDAREDTEAFF.

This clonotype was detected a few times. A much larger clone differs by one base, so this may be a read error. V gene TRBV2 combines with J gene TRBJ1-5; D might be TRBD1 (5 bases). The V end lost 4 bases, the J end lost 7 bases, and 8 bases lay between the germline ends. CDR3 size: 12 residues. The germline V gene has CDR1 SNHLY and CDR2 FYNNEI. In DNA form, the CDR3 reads TGTGCCAGCAGTGGGGGGAGACAGCCCCAGCATTTT. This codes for CASSGGRQPQHF.